This T cell receptor (beta chain) was sequenced during a study of technical replicates of blood from several donors. This CDR3 has 12 residues. V was pared by 6 bases and J by 5 bases, with 10 bases between. CDR1 and CDR2 from the germline V gene are SNHLY and FYNNEI. Some clones are missing from TCRdb's copy, which holds only in-frame ones; the method was immunoSEQ multiplex PCR. The sample carries about 70,000 clones, approximately 98% recorded once. The sequence was collected from a human donor in good health. The material sequenced was T cells isolated from PBMCs. The V gene is TRBV2, the J gene TRBJ1-1; no firm D call. The CDR3 region is CASSPLRTEAFF. In DNA form, the CDR3 reads TGTGCCAGCAGCCCCCTGAGGACTGAAGCTTTCTTT.